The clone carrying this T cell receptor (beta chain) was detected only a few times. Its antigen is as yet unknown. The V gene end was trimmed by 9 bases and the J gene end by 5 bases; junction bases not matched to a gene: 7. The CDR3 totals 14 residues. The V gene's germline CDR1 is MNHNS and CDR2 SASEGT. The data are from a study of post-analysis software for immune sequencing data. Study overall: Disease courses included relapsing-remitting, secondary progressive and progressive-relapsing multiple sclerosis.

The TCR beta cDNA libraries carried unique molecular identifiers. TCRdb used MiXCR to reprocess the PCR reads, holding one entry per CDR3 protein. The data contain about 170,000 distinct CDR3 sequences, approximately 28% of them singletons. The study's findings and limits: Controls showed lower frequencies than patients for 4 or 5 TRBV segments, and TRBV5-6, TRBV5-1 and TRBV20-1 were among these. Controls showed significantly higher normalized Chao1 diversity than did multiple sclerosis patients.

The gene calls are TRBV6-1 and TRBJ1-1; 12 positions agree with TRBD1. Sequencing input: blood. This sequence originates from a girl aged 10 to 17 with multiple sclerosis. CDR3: CASPGQGARTEAFF. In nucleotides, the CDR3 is TGTGCCAGTCCGGGACAGGGGGCGCGGACTGAAGCTTTCTTT.